The T cell receptor beta chain described here comes from a study of cytomegalovirus exposure and HLA in healthy donors. CDR1 SGHNT and CDR2 YENEEA come from the germline V gene. The CDR3 runs to 15 residues. With 6 bases clipped from V and 6 bases from J, the junction kept 8 bases outside the gene matches. The PCR ran on 60 Vbeta and 13 Jbeta primers. Measured with immunoSEQ multiplex PCR; TCRdb has only the in-frame clones, and not every one. This table holds around 240,000 clones, roughly 82% found once. The sequenced sample was PBMCs. The TCR comes from a woman aged 40 to 50 in good health and CMV-seropositive. This sequence joins TRBV11-3 and TRBJ2-2; 9 bases agree with TRBD1. CDR3 amino acids: CASRGTGKAPGELFF. The CDR3 bases are TGTGCCAGCAGAGGGACAGGGAAGGCCCCCGGGGAGCTGTTTTTT.